These 14 T cell receptor beta chains share one sample of origin, sequenced in a study of response to subunit inactivated influenza vaccine. TCRdb re-called the RT-PCR reads through MiXCR, storing one row per CDR3 protein. The sample lists about 780,000 distinct CDR3 sequences; about 18% were seen once. The sequences come from PBMCs from blood, collected more than 4 days after vaccination. The receptors stem from a man between 50 and 59 years old who received an inactivated influenza vaccine.

The chain is built from TRBV7-3 and TRBJ2-5; 7 nucleotides agree with TRBD2. The CDR3 loop spans 15 amino acids. Germline trimming cut 5 bases from V and 4 bases from J; bases unmatched to any gene: 10. Germline-derived CDR1 and CDR2 are SGHTA and FQGTGA. As DNA, the CDR3 is TGTGCCAGCAGCACGTCTGGGGGGAGGGGAGAGACCCAGTACTTC. Its translation: CASSTSGGRGETQYF.

In its sample, this clonotype was seen once. The chain combines TRBV24-1 with TRBJ2-1; 11 bases fit TRBD1. The CDR3 covers 15 residues. The junction had 5 bases not matched to a gene; V was cut back by 8 bases and J by 3 bases. Germline assignment: CDR1 KGHDR and CDR2 SFDVKD. The CDR3 spells CATMSGTGGYNEQFF. The DNA of the CDR3 is TGTGCCACCATGTCCGGGACAGGGGGCTACAATGAGCAGTTCTTC.

The chain links TRBV6-5 to TRBJ2-7, with D tentatively TRBD2 (6 bases). V was trimmed by 4 bases and J by 0 bases, leaving 16 bases between them. This CDR3 has 16 residues. Germline CDR1 reads MNHEY; CDR2 reads SVGAGI. CDR3 residues: CASSSTWAGSSYEQYF. The CDR3 DNA is TGTGCCAGCAGTTCGACCTGGGCGGGGAGCTCCTACGAGCAGTACTTC.

CDR3 amino acids: CSVKLADSSYEQYF. The CDR3 DNA sequence: TGCAGCGTGAAACTAGCGGACTCTTCCTACGAGCAGTACTTC. The chain employs TRBV29-1 and TRBJ2-7; 8 nucleotides align to TRBD2. The V and J ends lost 6 bases and 1 base, in that order; junction bases with no gene match: 8. Germline CDR1 is SQVTM and CDR2 is ANQGSEA. This CDR3 spans 14 amino acids.

This clonotype has more than one count but fewer than ten. V is TRBV4-1 and J is TRBJ2-1; 9 bases fit TRBD2. V trimming: 1 base; J trimming: 5 bases; junction bases outside the gene matches: 21. Germline CDR1 MGHRA, CDR2 YSYEKL. The CDR3 is made up of 21 amino acids. The CDR3 DNA sequence: TGCGCCAGCAGCCAAGTAGGGTATGCGCGGGGGGGCCAATCCATTGACAATGAGCAGTTCTTC. This sequence encodes CASSQVGYARGGQSIDNEQFF.

The rearrangement uses TRBV4-3 and TRBJ2-2, with TRBD1 identical over 7 bases. The germline V gene encodes CDR1 LGHNA and CDR2 YSLEER. Losses at the gene ends were 2 bases for V and 6 bases for J; bases not matched to a gene: 3. The CDR3 runs 14 residues. CDR3 in DNA: TGCGCCAGCAGCCAATGGCAGGGGGCCGGGGAGCTGTTTTTT. It specifies CASSQWQGAGELFF.

This rearrangement joins TRBV4-3 to TRBJ2-1; possibly TRBD2 for D (6 bases). CDR3 length: 15 residues. Deletions cut 1 base from V and 7 bases from J, with 14 bases between. The V gene's germline CDR1 is LGHNA and CDR2 YSLEER. CDR3 residues: CASSQVPWGVNEQFF. CDR3 sequence (DNA): TGCGCCAGCAGCCAAGTACCGTGGGGGGTGAATGAGCAGTTCTTC.

The rearrangement uses TRBV12-3 or TRBV12-4 and TRBJ1-5, with 10 bases identical to TRBD1. V shed 6 bases and J 1 base; nucleotides not matched to a gene: 9. The CDR3 runs 17 residues. CDR3 protein: CASSPPGTGASNQPQHF. The CDR3 DNA is TGTGCCAGCAGCCCCCCCGGGACAGGGGCAAGCAATCAGCCCCAGCATTTT.

This clonotype was observed at least ten times. CDR3 residues: CASSYGQGQRQPQHF. The CDR3 nucleotides read TGTGCCAGCAGTTATGGACAGGGGCAACGTCAGCCCCAGCATTTT. The chain is built from TRBV6-2 or TRBV6-3 and TRBJ1-5; TRBD1 agrees at 9 bases. V trimming: 3 bases; J trimming: 6 bases; junction bases outside the gene matches: 6. The germline CDR1 and CDR2 sequences are MNHEY and SVGEGT. This CDR3 contains 15 residues.

This clonotype has a handful of counts. The chain recombines TRBV12-3 or TRBV12-4 with TRBJ1-2; D not certain. This CDR3 comprises 11 residues. The V end was cut by 5 bases, the J end by 5 bases, with 6 bases between. CDR3 protein: CASSPRYGYTF. CDR3 DNA sequence: TGTGCCAGCAGTCCCCGTTATGGCTACACCTTC.

This clonotype came up many times. J is TRBJ2-1 and V is TRBV29-1; no reliable D call. Germline CDR1 SQVTM, CDR2 ANQGSEA. CDR3 length equals 11 residues. V shed 0 bases and J shed 12 bases, with 9 bases lying between them. Here the CDR3 reads CSVEDIGVQFF. In DNA, the CDR3 is TGCAGCGTTGAAGATATTGGTGTGCAGTTCTTC.

V usage is TRBV5-1 and J usage is TRBJ1-2; TRBD1 agrees at 7 bases. The V and J ends lost 4 bases and 0 bases, in that order; junction bases with no gene match: 9. Germline assignment: CDR1 SGHRS and CDR2 YFSETQ. The CDR3 is made up of 16 amino acids. Written as DNA, the CDR3 is TGCGCCAGCAGCCTTTCCAAGGACAGGTCTAACTATGGCTACACCTTC. Its protein product is CASSLSKDRSNYGYTF.

The J gene is TRBJ2-3, the V gene TRBV7-9, with 11 bases identical to TRBD2. V shed 4 bases, J shed 2 bases, and the junction held 5 bases outside the gene matches. The CDR3 runs to 16 residues. Per germline, CDR1 SEHNR and CDR2 FQNEAQ (reference sequence). For the CDR3, the DNA is TGTGCCAGCAGCTCGAGACTAGCGGGGATCACAGATACGCAGTATTTT. This sequence encodes CASSSRLAGITDTQYF.

A few counts support this clonotype. The rearrangement links TRBV4-1 to TRBJ2-3, with D hard to call. The germline V gene encodes CDR1 MGHRA and CDR2 YSYEKL. Trimming took off 1 base at V and 0 bases at J, with 5 bases between the two ends. This CDR3 contains 14 residues. This CDR3 is CASSQVTSTDTQYF. CDR3 bases: TGCGCCAGCAGCCAAGTTACTAGCACAGATACGCAGTATTTT.